This T cell receptor beta chain derives from a study of T cell responses to AZD1222 COVID-19 vaccine. Regarding the study as a whole: Among AZD1222 vaccinees, only six or seven were seropositive at baseline. Spike-specific TCR depth and breadth grew after two AZD1222 doses. CD4 TCRs associated with vaccination spanned spike, dominating at 160-218 and 743-854. Donors skewed white British and female; clonal diversity was possibly underestimated.

The assay was immunoSEQ multiplex PCR, and TCRdb's table has in-frame clones only and misses some. Of about 130,000 clones in the sample, just over 90% are singletons; the top ten hold under 2%. For this clone: Its antigen is as yet unknown.

The CDR3 totals 14 residues. Trimming shortened V by 1 base and J by 6 bases, and 10 bases separated the two germline ends. The germline CDR1 and CDR2 sequences are MDHEN and SYDVKM. The material was peripheral blood, obtained on day 0 of AZD1222 vaccination. The chain couples TRBV28 to TRBJ1-5; D is possibly TRBD1 (5 bases). The clonotype comes from an adult in good health. The CDR3, as DNA: TGTGCCAGCAGTTTATTCCGGGGGTTTCAGCCCCAGCATTTT. Its protein is CASSLFRGFQPQHF.